This T cell receptor (beta chain) was sequenced for a study of T cell responses to AZD1222 COVID-19 vaccine. Pooling of second doses given at about 4 or about 12 weeks was done. Study-wide points: Clonal diversity was possibly underestimated, and white British individuals and females predominated among donors. Recipients of two AZD1222 doses showed rising Spike-specific TCR breadth and depth. Distributed over spike, vaccine-associated CD4 TCRs predominated at 160-218 and 743-854.

Points on this clone: Its antigen is undetermined.

Clones were read by immunoSEQ multiplex PCR, and TCRdb kept only the in-frame ones, dropping some. Here the sample spans roughly 100,000 clones, nearly 90% being singletons. This material consisted of peripheral blood, taken 28 days after the second AZD1222 dose. The clonotype originates from an adult who received the AZD1222 COVID-19 vaccine.

CDR3 DNA: TGTGCCAGCTCACCACCGGAGGAAGAGGGCTTCGGAAGATACACCTTC. Translated: CASSPPEEEGFGRYTF. The chain carries TRBV18 and TRBJ1-2; no reliable D call. Looked up from germline, CDR1 is KGHSH and CDR2 is LQKENI. The CDR3 has 16 amino acids. Trimming took off 0 bases at V and 11 bases at J, with 22 bases between the two ends. Combining the CDR3 with reference TRBV18 and TRBJ1-2 gives the whole variable domain NAGVMQNPRHLVRRRGQEARLRCSPMKGHSHVYWYRQLPEEGLKFMVYLQKENIIDESGMPKERFSAEFPKEGPSILRIQQVVRGDSAAYFCASSPPEEEGFGRYTFGSGTRLTVV.